The present TCR beta chain was sequenced within a study of cytomegalovirus exposure and HLA in healthy donors. Concerning this clone: The target antigen is unknown. A read error may produce the germline difference seen at one junction end.

The donors were healthy bone marrow donors. Whole-study findings and limits: DRB1 showed the most TCR associations and HLA-C the fewest in a later analysis, as rates varied by HLA locus. Presence/absence comparisons presumed near-even sequencing depth among donors. Donors belonging to an Asian-associated ancestry cluster reportedly showed fewer N-insertions in productive TCRs than the roughly 700-donor mean, according to what a later analysis found.

Use of 60 Vbeta and 13 Jbeta primers characterized the PCR. The assay was immunoSEQ multiplex PCR, and TCRdb's table has in-frame clones only and misses some. The profile shows under 130,000 clones, roughly 73% of them singletons. Germline assignment: CDR1 MNHEY and CDR2 SVGAGI. The CDR3 totals 14 residues. This TCR was recovered from a woman between 40 and 50 years old in good health and CMV-seropositive. The sample consisted of PBMCs. The V and J genes are TRBV6-5 and TRBJ1-1, with D tentatively TRBD1 (6 bases). The CDR3 DNA sequence: TGTGCCAGCACTTACCTCGACAGGTCCACTGAAGCTTTCTTT. Amino acids: CASTYLDRSTEAFF.